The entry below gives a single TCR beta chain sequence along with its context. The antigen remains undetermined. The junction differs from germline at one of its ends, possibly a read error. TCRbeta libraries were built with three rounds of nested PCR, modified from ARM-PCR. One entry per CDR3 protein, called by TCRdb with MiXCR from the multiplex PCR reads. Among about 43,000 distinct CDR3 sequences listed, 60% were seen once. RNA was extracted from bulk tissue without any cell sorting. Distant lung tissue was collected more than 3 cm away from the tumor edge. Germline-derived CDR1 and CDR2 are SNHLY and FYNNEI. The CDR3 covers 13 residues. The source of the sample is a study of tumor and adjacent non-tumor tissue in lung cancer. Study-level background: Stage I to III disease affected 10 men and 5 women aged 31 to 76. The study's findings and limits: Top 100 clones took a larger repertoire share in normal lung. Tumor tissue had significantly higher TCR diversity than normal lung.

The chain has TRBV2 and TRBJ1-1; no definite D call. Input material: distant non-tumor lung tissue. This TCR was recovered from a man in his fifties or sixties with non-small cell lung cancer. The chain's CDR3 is CAGSVQHNTEAFF. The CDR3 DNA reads TGTGCCGGCAGTGTTCAGCATAACACTGAAGCTTTCTTT.